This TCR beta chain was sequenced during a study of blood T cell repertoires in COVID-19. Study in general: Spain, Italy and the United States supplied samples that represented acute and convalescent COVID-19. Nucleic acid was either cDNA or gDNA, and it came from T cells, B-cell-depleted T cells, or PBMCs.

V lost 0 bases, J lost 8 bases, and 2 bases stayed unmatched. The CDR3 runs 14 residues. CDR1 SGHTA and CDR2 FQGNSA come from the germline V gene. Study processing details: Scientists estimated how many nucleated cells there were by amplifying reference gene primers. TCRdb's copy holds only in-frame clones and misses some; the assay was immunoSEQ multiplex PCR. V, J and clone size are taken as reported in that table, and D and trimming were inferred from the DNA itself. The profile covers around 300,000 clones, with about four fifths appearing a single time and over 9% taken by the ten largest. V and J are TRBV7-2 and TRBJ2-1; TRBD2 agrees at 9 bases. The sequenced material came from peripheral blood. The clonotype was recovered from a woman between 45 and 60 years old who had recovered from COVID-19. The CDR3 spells CASSLASGSDEQFF. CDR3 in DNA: TGTGCCAGCAGCTTAGCTAGCGGGAGCGATGAGCAGTTCTTC.